Included here is one T cell receptor (beta chain) sequence, with context. Its specificity is unknown. The sample is drawn from a study of Ad26.COV2.S vaccination and SARS-CoV-2 variants. Study information: Donor allocation was to the COV1001 Ad26.COV2.S trial arm. Dosing was one shot or two shots 56 days apart.

V lost 8 bases and J lost 8, with 3 bases in between. Germline V gene sequence: CDR1 MDHEN, CDR2 SYDVKM. The CDR3 covers 8 residues. Generated by immunoSEQ multiplex PCR, the TCRdb table keeps only in-frame clones and is missing some. Of approximately 460,000 clones detected, 80% to 90% appear once; the ten largest clones hold under 2%. This sample's treatment: 19 received Ad26.COV2.S at low or high dose, single or two shots; about 5 received placebo; per-sample allocation not given. Day 63 after the first injection of vaccine or placebo was the sampling time. General study findings and limits: Reported post-vaccination CD8+ and CD4+ T cell responses to spike showed substantial breadth. Using TCR breadth and depth analyses may have led to underestimated total T cell responses.

Here the sequenced sample was peripheral blood, taken in a trial of Ad26.COV2.S vaccine versus placebo. The source of this sequence is a person aged 18-65 years who received the Ad26.COV2.S COVID-19 vaccine or a placebo. The chain couples TRBV28 to TRBJ1-1, with D unresolved. The CDR3 DNA reads as TGTGCCAGCGGAGAAGCTTTCTTT. It yields the protein CASGEAFF.